This T cell receptor beta chain was captured in a study of T cells in Graves' hyperthyroidism and ophthalmopathy. Study-wide results and limits: Prediction of ophthalmopathy progression came a median 6.5 months pre-onset. Most clonotypes expanded in thyroid above 0.001 were likewise present in blood.

J lost 7 bases, V lost 3 bases, and 8 bases had no gene match. The CDR3 spans 14 residues. Germline V gene data show CDR1 as DFQATT and CDR2 as SNEGSKA (reference sequence). Amplification targeted TCR beta CDR3 regions from RNA transcripts. HTBI primers were the set used in a first-round RT-PCR of the TCR CDR3. TCRdb independently ran MiXCR on the multiplex PCR reads; one entry per CDR3 protein. The data contain 94,000 or so distinct CDR3 sequences, around 52% of them singletons. At least ten counts were recorded for this clonotype. Its antigen is unknown. Sequencing was done on a sample of blood. The chain uses TRBV20-1 and TRBJ1-2, with 10 bases fitting TRBD1. This TCR was sampled from a woman in her forties with Graves' hyperthyroidism. In nucleotides, the CDR3 is TGCAGTGCTAGGGTCAGACAGGGGGCGTTTGGCTACACCTTC. Translating it yields CSARVRQGAFGYTF.